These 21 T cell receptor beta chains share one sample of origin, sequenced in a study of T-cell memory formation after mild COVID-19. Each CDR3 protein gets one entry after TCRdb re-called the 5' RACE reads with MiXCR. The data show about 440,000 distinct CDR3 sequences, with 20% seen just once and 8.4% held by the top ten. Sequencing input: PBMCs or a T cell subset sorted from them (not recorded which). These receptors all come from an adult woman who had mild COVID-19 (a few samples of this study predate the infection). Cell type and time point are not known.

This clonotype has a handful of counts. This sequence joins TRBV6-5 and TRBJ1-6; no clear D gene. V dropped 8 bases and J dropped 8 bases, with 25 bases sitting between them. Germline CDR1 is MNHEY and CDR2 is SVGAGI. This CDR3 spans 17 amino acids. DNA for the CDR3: TGTGCCAGCTCACTTCTTGGACCCTTCCAAGCGGATTCACCCCTCCACTTT. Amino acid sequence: CASSLLGPFQADSPLHF.

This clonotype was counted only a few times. In DNA, the CDR3 is TGCAGCGTGGCAGGGGCAGGCTACGAGCAGTACTTC. Encoded protein: CSVAGAGYEQYF. The chain links TRBV29-1 to TRBJ2-7; weak D call: TRBD1 (6 bases). There are 12 residues in the CDR3. V lost 6 bases, J lost 3 bases, and 12 bases lay in between. Germline assignment: CDR1 SQVTM and CDR2 ANQGSEA.

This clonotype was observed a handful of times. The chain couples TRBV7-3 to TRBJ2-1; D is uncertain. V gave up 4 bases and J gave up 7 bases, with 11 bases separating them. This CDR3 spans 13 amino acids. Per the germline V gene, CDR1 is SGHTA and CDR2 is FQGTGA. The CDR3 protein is CASSSTLGNEQFF. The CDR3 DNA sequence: TGTGCCAGCAGCTCCACCCTCGGGAATGAGCAGTTCTTC. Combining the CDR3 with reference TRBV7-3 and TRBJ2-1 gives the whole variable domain GAGVSQTPSNKVTEKGKYVELRCDPISGHTALYWYRQSLGQGPEFLIYFQGTGAADDSGLPNDRFFAVRPEGSVSTLKIQRTERGDSAVYLCASSSTLGNEQFFGPGTRLTVL.

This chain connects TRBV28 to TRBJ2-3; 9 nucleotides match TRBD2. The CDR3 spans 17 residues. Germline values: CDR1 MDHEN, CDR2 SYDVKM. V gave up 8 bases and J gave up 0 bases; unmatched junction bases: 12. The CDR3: CASSGLALFFSTDTQYF. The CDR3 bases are TGTGCCAGCTCGGGACTAGCCCTTTTCTTTAGCACAGATACGCAGTATTTT.

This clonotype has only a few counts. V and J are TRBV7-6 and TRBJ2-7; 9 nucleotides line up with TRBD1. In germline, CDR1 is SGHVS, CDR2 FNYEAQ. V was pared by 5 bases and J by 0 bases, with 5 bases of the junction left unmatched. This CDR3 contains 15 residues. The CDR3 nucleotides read TGTGCCAGCAGCCGGGACAGGGCTTCCTCCTACGAGCAGTACTTC. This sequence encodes CASSRDRASSYEQYF.

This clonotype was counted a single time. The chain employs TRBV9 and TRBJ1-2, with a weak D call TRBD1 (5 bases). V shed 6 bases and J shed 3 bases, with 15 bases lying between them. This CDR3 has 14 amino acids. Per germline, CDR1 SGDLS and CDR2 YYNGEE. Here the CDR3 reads CASTPGTGDYGYTF. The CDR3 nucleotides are TGTGCCAGCACCCCCGGGACGGGTGACTATGGCTACACCTTC.

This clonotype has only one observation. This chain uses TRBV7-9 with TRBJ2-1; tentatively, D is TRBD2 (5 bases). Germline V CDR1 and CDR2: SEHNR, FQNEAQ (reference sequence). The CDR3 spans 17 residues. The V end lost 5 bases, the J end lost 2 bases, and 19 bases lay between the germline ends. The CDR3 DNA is TGTGCCAGCAGCGTATCCGGAGAGGGCCAAGCCTACAATGAGCAGTTCTTC. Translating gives CASSVSGEGQAYNEQFF.

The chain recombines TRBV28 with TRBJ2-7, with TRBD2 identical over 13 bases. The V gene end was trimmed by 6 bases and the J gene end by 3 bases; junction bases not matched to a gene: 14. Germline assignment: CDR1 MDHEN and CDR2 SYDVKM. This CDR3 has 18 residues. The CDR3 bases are TGTGCCAGCAGGGCAGGGCCACTAGCGGGAGGGATTTTCTACGAGCAGTACTTC. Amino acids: CASRAGPLAGGIFYEQYF.

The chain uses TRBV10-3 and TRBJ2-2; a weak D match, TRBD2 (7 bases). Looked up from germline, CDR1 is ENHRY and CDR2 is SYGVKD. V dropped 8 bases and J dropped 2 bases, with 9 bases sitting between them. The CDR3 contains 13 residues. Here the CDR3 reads CAIGGANTGELFF. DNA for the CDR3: TGTGCCATCGGGGGGGCCAACACCGGGGAGCTGTTTTTT.

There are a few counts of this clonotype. The CDR3 DNA reads as TGTGCCAGCCGGAGGGAGGCAGGGACTACCTCTGGGGCCAACGTCCTGACTTTC. It translates to CASRREAGTTSGANVLTF. The rearrangement links TRBV2 to TRBJ2-6; the match to TRBD2 covers 7 bases. The CDR3 is 18 residues long. The germline V gene has CDR1 SNHLY and CDR2 FYNNEI. V gave up 8 bases and J gave up 0 bases; unmatched junction bases: 13.

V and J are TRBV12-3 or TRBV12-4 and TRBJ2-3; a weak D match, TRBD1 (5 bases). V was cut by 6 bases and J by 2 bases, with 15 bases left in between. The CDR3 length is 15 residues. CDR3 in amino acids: CASSLRDRYTDTQYF. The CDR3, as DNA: TGTGCCAGCAGCTTACGCGACAGATACACAGATACGCAGTATTTT.

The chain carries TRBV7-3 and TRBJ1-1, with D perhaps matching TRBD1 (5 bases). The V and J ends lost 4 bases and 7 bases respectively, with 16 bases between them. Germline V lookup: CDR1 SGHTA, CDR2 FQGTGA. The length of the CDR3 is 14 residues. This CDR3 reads CASSSPNRPHEAFF. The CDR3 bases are TGTGCCAGCAGCTCCCCCAACAGGCCCCATGAAGCTTTCTTT. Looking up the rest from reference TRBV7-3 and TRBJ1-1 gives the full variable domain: GAGVSQTPSNKVTEKGKYVELRCDPISGHTALYWYRQSLGQGPEFLIYFQGTGAADDSGLPNDRFFAVRPEGSVSTLKIQRTERGDSAVYLCASSSPNRPHEAFFGQGTRLTVV.

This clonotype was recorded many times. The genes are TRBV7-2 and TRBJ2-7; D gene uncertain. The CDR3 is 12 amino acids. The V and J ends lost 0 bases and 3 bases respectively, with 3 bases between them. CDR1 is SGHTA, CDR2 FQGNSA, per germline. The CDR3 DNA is TGTGCCAGCAGCTTAGCCCGCTACGAGCAGTACTTC. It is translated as CASSLARYEQYF.

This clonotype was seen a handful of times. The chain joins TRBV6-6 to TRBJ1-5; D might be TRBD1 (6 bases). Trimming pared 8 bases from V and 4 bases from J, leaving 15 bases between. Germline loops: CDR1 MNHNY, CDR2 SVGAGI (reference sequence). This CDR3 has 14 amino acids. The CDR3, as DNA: TGTGCCAGCTTGGGGGACATCCGGAATCAGCCCCAGCATTTT. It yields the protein CASLGDIRNQPQHF.

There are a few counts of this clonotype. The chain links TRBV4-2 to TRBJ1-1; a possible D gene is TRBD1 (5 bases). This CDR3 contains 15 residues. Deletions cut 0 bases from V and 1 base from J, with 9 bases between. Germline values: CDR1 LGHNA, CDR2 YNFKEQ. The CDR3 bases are TGTGCCAGCAGCCAAGAGTCGGGACGGAACACTGAAGCTTTCTTT. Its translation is CASSQESGRNTEAFF.

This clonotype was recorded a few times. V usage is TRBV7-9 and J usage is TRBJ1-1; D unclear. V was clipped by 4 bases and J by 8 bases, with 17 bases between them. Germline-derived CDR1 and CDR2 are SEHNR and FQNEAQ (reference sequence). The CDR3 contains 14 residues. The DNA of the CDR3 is TGTGCCAGCAGCTCCCTATACAACCCCTCCGAAGCTTTCTTT. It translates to CASSSLYNPSEAFF.

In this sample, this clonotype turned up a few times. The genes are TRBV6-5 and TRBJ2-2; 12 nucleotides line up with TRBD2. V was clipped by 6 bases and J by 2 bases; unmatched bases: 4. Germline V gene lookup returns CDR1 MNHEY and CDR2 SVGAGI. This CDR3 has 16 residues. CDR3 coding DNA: TGTGCCAGCAGAACACTAGCGGGAGGCAACACCGGGGAGCTGTTTTTT. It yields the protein CASRTLAGGNTGELFF.

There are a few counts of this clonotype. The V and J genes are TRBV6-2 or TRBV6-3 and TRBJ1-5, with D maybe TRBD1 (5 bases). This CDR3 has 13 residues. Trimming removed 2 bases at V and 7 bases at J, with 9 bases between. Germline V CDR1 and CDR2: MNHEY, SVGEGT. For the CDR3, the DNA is TGTGCCAGCAGTTACGAGTGGGGGCAGCCCCAGCATTTT. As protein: CASSYEWGQPQHF.

CDR3 nucleotides: TGTGCCAGCAGCTTAACAGGGACGGGCACAGATACGCAGTATTTT. Its protein product is CASSLTGTGTDTQYF. The chain uses TRBV7-3 and TRBJ2-3; D possibly uses TRBD1 or TRBD2 (5 bases each). Germline V CDR1 and CDR2: SGHTA, FQGTGA. The length of the CDR3 is 15 residues. Trimming took 0 bases from V and 1 from J, leaving 8 bases between them.

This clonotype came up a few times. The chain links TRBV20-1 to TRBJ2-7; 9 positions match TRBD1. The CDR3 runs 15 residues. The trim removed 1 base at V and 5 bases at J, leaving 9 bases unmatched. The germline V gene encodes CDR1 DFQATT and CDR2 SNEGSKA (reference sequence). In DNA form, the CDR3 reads TGCAGTGCTAGAGCCCGACAGGGGGGGGTGGACGAGCAGTACTTC. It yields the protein CSARARQGGVDEQYF.

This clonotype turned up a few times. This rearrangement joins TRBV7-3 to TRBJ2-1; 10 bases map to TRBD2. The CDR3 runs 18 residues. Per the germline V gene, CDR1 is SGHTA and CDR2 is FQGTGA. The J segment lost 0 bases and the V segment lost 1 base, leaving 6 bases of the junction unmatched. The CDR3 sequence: CASSLSVAGGSSYNEQFF. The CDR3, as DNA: TGTGCCAGCAGCTTAAGCGTAGCGGGGGGTTCCTCCTACAATGAGCAGTTCTTC.